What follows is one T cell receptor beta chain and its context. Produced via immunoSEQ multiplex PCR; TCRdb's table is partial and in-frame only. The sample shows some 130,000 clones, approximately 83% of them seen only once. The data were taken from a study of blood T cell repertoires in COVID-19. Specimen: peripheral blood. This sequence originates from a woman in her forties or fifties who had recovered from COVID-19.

The CDR3 nucleotides read TGCGCCAGCAGCTTGGGTCAGGGGATCGTAGATGAGCAGTTCTTC. This encodes CASSLGQGIVDEQFF. The rearrangement uses TRBV5-1 and TRBJ2-1; TRBD1 might be the D (6 bases). The V gene lost 0 bases and the J gene lost 8 bases, with 15 bases spanning the gap. Looked up from germline, CDR1 is SGHRS and CDR2 is YFSETQ. This CDR3 region has 15 residues.